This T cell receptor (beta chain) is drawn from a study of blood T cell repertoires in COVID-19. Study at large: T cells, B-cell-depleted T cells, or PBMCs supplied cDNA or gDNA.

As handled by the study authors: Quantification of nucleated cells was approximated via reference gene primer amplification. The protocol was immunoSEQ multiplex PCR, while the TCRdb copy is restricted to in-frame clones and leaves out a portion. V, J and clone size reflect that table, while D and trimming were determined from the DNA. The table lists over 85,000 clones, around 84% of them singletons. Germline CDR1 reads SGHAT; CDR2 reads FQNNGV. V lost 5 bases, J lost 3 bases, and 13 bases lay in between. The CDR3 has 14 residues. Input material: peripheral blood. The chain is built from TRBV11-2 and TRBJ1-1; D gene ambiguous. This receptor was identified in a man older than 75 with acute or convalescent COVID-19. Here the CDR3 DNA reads TGTGCCAGCAGCCGACGTGAGGCAGACACTGAAGCTTTCTTT. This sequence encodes CASSRREADTEAFF.